The rows below give T cell receptor beta chains drawn from one sample of a study of T cell responses to AZD1222 COVID-19 vaccine. The protocol was immunoSEQ multiplex PCR, while the TCRdb copy is restricted to in-frame clones and leaves out a portion. The sample lists 92,000 or so clones, around 90% occurring once. Specimen: peripheral blood, collected on day 0 of AZD1222 vaccination. Every receptor here comes from an adult in good health. The CDR3 runs from the conserved cysteine through the conserved F or W. D genes are given only for firm matches. Clone size is stated in some rows and not others, as once, few, many or a class when expanded.

d_call	v_call	clone_size	j_call	cdr3_nt	cdr3_aa
.	TRBV5-1	few	TRBJ2-7	TGCGCCAGCAGCTTCGGGCCCCTTGGGGAGGAGCAGTACTTC	CASSFGPLGEEQYF
TRBD2	TRBV4-2	once	TRBJ2-1	TGTGCCAGCAGCCAAGATAGCCTAGCGGGGAATGAGCAGTTCTTC	CASSQDSLAGNEQFF
TRBD1	TRBV11-1	.	TRBJ2-5	TGTGCCAGCAGCAGCAGCCCGGGACAGGAGGAGACCCAGTACTTC	CASSSSPGQEETQYF
.	TRBV6-2/TRBV6-3	.	TRBJ1-4	TGTGCCAGCAGTTACTCGGGACACACCGGAGGGACTAATGAAAAACTGTTTTTT	CASSYSGHTGGTNEKLFF
.	TRBV4-2	.	TRBJ2-7	TGTGCCAGCAGCCAAGATGCCAGGGGTTACGAGCAGTACTTC	CASSQDARGYEQYF
.	TRBV21-1	.	TRBJ2-1	TGTGCCAGCAGCAAACGTTGTAGCGGGAGTAGCAATGAGCAGTTCTTC	CASSKRCSGSSNEQFF
TRBD1	TRBV18	.	TRBJ1-1	TGTGCCAGCTCACCGCAGACAGGGAGAACTGAAGCTTTCTTT	CASSPQTGRTEAFF
TRBD1	TRBV15	.	TRBJ1-6	TGTGCCACCAGCCCGGGACAGGGCTATTCACCCCTCCACTTT	CATSPGQGYSPLHF
TRBD1	TRBV18	.	TRBJ2-3	TGTGCCAGCTCACCTCCGGGACAGGGGGAAGATACGCAGTATTTT	CASSPPGQGEDTQYF
.	TRBV4-1	.	TRBJ2-1	TGCGCCAGCAGCCAAGATTCTGACGTTGTGCAGTTCTTC	CASSQDSDVVQFF
.	TRBV19	.	TRBJ1-1	TGTGCCAGTAGACGAGGTGGGAACACTGAAGCTTTCTTT	CASRRGGNTEAFF
TRBD2	TRBV18	.	TRBJ2-5	TGTGCCAGCTCACCTGTGGGCGGGAGCCAGCAAGAGACCCAGTACTTC	CASSPVGGSQQETQYF
.	TRBV30	.	TRBJ2-7	TGTGCCTGGCTTTCCCCGTTACTACGCGAGCAGTACTTC	CAWLSPLLREQYF
.	TRBV18	.	TRBJ2-2	TGTGCCAGCTCACTCAATGTCCAACCACACACCGGGGAGCTGTTTTTT	CASSLNVQPHTGELFF
TRBD1	TRBV28	.	TRBJ2-1	TGTGCCAGCAGCTACCGGGACAGGGGGTACAATGAGCAGTTCTTC	CASSYRDRGYNEQFF
.	TRBV7-8	.	TRBJ2-7	TGTGCCAGCAGCCACTTCAGGATAACCTACGAGCAGTACTTC	CASSHFRITYEQYF
.	TRBV5-1	.	TRBJ2-5	TGCGCCAGCAGCTTAGGGACGATTTTAGAGACCCAGTACTTC	CASSLGTILETQYF
.	TRBV18	.	TRBJ1-1	TGTGCCAGCTCACCGGACAAGAACACTGAAGCTTTCTTT	CASSPDKNTEAFF
.	TRBV24-1	.	TRBJ2-7	TGTGCCACCGGCCCCGGGATAGCAGGCTCCTACGAGCAGTACTTC	CATGPGIAGSYEQYF